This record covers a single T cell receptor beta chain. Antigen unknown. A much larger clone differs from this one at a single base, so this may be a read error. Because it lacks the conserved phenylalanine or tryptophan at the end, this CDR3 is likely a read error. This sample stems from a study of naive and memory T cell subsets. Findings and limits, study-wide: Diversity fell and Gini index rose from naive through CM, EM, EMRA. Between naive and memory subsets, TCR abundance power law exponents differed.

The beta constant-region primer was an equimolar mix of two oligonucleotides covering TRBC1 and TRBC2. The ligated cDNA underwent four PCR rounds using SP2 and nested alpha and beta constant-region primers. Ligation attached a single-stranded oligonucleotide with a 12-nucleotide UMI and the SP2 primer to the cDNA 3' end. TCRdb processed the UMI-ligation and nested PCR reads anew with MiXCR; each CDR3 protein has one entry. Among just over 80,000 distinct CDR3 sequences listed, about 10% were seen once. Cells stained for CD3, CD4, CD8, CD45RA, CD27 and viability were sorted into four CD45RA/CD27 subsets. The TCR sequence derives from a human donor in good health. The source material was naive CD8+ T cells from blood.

The DNA for the CDR3 is TGTGCCAGCAGTTCCCTACTCTCTGGACAGGGGAGGGGCACAGATACGCAGTATCTT. Translation: CASSSLLSGQGRGTDTQYL. The gene calls are TRBV28 and TRBJ2-3, with 9 bases aligning to TRBD1. CDR3 length: 19 residues. V was pared by 4 bases and J by 1 base, with 15 bases of the junction left unmatched. Germline V gene lookup returns CDR1 MDHEN and CDR2 SYDVKM.